This TCR beta chain appears in the sequencing data of a study of blood T cells in healthy people across ages. Germline V gene data show CDR1 as SEHNR and CDR2 as FQNEAQ (reference sequence). The V and J ends lost 4 bases and 8 bases, in that order; junction bases with no gene match: 11. There are 16 residues in the CDR3. It was with a sample-barcoded 5' primer and a J-beta primer mix that a second PCR of roughly 7 to 12 cycles was run. Each cDNA was tagged by a template-switch adaptor containing 12 random nucleotides. TCRdb processed the 5' RACE reads anew with MiXCR; each CDR3 protein has one entry. This table has over 600,000 distinct CDR3 sequences, around a fifth appearing once. General study results and limits: Changes seen in expanded clonotypes were possibly confounded by donor CMV status left unknown.

This clonotype was observed a handful of times. The antigen is undetermined. This clonotype originated in a man in his sixties or seventies in good health. Sequencing used blood. The chain uses TRBV7-9 and TRBJ1-4; the match to TRBD1 covers 9 bases. The CDR3 reads CASSSAGDRAREKLFF. In DNA form, the CDR3 reads TGTGCCAGCAGCTCAGCCGGGGACAGGGCACGGGAAAAACTGTTTTTT.